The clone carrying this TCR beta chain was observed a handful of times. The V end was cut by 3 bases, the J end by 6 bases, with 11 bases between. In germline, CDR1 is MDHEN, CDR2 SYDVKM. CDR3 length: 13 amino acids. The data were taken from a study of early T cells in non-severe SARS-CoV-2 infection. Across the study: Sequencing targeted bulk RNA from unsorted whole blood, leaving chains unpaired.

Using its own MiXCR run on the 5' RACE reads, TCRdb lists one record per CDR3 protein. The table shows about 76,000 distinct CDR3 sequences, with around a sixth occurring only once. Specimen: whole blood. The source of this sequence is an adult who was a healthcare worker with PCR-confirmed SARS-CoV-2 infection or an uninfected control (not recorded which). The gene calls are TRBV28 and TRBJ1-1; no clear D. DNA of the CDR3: TGTGCCAGCAGTTTTCCGCAGGTCGCTGAAGCTTTCTTT. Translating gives CASSFPQVAEAFF.